The next 5 T cell receptor beta chains were all read from a single sample in a study of cytomegalovirus exposure and HLA in healthy donors. With 60 Vbeta and 13 Jbeta primers, the PCR was carried out. Profiling relied on immunoSEQ multiplex PCR, and the TCRdb table lists in-frame clones only, not all of them. The table shows roughly 110,000 clones, with about three quarters occurring only once. Material: PBMCs. The receptors were gathered from a boy aged 5-17 years in good health and CMV-seronegative.

This clone came up once. V and J are TRBV25-1 and TRBJ1-1; a weak D match, TRBD1 (6 bases). The germline gives CDR1 MGHDK, CDR2 SYGVNS. This CDR3 spans 16 amino acids. Trimming left V 3 bases short and J 2 bases short, with 16 bases between. The chain's CDR3 is CASSDRETGFNTEAFF. CDR3 coding DNA: TGTGCCAGCAGTGATCGCGAGACAGGTTTTAACACTGAAGCTTTCTTT.

The rearrangement joins TRBV15 to TRBJ2-1, with 11 bases lining up with TRBD2. The germline gives CDR1 LNHNV, CDR2 YYDKDF (reference sequence). V gave up 3 bases and J gave up 0 bases; unmatched junction bases: 10. This CDR3 contains 19 residues. CDR3 nucleotide sequence: TGTGCCACCAGCAGCCGCGGACTAGCGGGTTTAAGCTCCTACAATGAGCAGTTCTTC. It codes for CATSSRGLAGLSSYNEQFF.

The chain combines TRBV7-9 with TRBJ2-1; 8 bases fit TRBD2. Looked up from germline, CDR1 is SEHNR and CDR2 is FQNEAQ (reference sequence). J lost 4 bases, V lost 5 bases, and 7 bases had no gene match. This CDR3 contains 15 residues. The CDR3 loop is CASSPPAGVYNEQFF. In DNA form, the CDR3 reads TGTGCCAGCAGCCCCCCAGCGGGGGTGTACAATGAGCAGTTCTTC.

The V and J genes are TRBV14 and TRBJ2-3; TRBD2 matches 9 bases. The J segment lost 8 bases and the V segment lost 0 bases, leaving 15 bases of the junction unmatched. CDR1 SGHDN and CDR2 FVKESK come from the germline V gene. The CDR3 runs 18 residues. The CDR3 nucleotides read TGTGCCAGCAGCCAAGAACGAATAGCGGGAGAGATCTTGGTTACGCAGTATTTT. Translation: CASSQERIAGEILVTQYF.

This chain links TRBV25-1 with TRBJ2-1; D remains ambiguous. This CDR3 region has 14 residues. Germline lookup yields CDR1 MGHDK and CDR2 SYGVNS. V lost 11 bases to trimming and J lost 5 bases, with 19 bases between them. In DNA, the CDR3 is TGTGCCGGCAATACTCCGCCTTCGAACAATGAGCAGTTCTTC. It yields the protein CAGNTPPSNNEQFF.